One and the same sample provided the 3 T cell receptor beta chains below, sequenced in a study of molecular identifiers for immune sequencing clone quantification. TCRdb recomputed calls from the PCR reads with MiXCR, one row per CDR3 protein. The sample lists about 640,000 distinct CDR3 sequences, just under 20% occurring once. Input material: naive CD8+ T cells from blood, with Jurkat cell RNA spiked in. Described subset: FACS-sorted CD8+CD4-CCR7+CD45RA+ naive T cells. Receptors originate from a human donor in good health. Some libraries in this study had Jurkat cell RNA spiked in.

This clonotype occurred many times. The V and J genes are TRBV20-1 and TRBJ2-1; unclear D gene. The germline V gene has CDR1 DFQATT and CDR2 SNEGSKA (reference sequence). V was shortened by 3 bases and J by 4 bases, with 13 bases between the two germline ends. The CDR3 consists of 14 residues. CDR3 nucleotides: TGCAGTGCTAGCGTCCGCCCAAGATACAATGAGCAGTTCTTC. Protein: CSASVRPRYNEQFF.

This clonotype was seen at least ten times. The CDR3 reads CASSLKGYTEAFF. The DNA for the CDR3 is TGTGCCAGCAGCTTGAAGGGCTACACTGAAGCTTTCTTT. This chain links TRBV5-6 with TRBJ1-1; D is uncertain. Germline-derived CDR1 and CDR2 are SGHDT and YYEEEE. The CDR3 covers 13 residues. The V gene lost 1 base and the J gene lost 3 bases, with 7 bases spanning the gap. The full variable domain, rest sourced from reference TRBV5-6 and TRBJ1-1, is DAGVTQSPTHLIKTRGQQVTLRCSPKSGHDTVSWYQQALGQGPQFIFQYYEEEERQRGNFPDRFSGHQFPNYSSELNVNALLLGDSALYLCASSLKGYTEAFFGQGTRLTVV.

This clonotype has ten or more counts. The chain links TRBV6-5 to TRBJ2-5; no reliable D call. With 0 bases removed from V and 2 bases from J, the gap between germline ends came to 7 bases. Per the germline V gene, CDR1 is MNHEY and CDR2 is SVGAGI. The CDR3 sequence is 14 residues long. CDR3 sequence: CASSYSMAQETQYF. CDR3 coding DNA: TGTGCCAGCAGTTACTCGATGGCACAAGAGACCCAGTACTTC.